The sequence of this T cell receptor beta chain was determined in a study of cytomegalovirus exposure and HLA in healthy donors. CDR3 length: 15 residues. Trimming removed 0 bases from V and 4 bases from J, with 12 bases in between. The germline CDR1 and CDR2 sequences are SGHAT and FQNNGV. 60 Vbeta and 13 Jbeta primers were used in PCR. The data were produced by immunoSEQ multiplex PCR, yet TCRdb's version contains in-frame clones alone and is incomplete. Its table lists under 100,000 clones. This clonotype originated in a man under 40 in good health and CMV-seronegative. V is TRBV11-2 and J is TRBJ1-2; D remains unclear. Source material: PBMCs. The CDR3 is CASSLDERRSYGYTF. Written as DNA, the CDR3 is TGTGCCAGCAGCTTAGACGAGCGTAGGAGCTATGGCTACACCTTC.